Listed here are 22 T cell receptor beta chains from one sample, sequenced in a study of T-cell memory formation after mild COVID-19. TCRdb re-derived calls from the 5' RACE reads in MiXCR, one entry per CDR3 protein. The data contain fewer than 250,000 distinct CDR3 sequences, 10% to 13% of them singletons. The specimen sequenced was PBMCs or a T cell subset sorted from them (not recorded which). The receptors stem from a man aged 18 to 30 who had mild COVID-19 (a few samples of this study predate the infection). Cell type and time point are not known.

This clonotype has more than one count but fewer than ten. This chain links TRBV3-1 with TRBJ1-2; D is uncertain. The germline V and J ends were trimmed by 1 base and 4 bases, with 13 bases remaining between them. This CDR3 is 15 amino acids long. Germline assignment: CDR1 LGHDT and CDR2 YNNKEL (reference sequence). For the CDR3, the DNA is TGTGCCAGCAGCCAAGGAGGGTCGCCGAGCTATGGCTACACCTTC. Residues: CASSQGGSPSYGYTF.

This clonotype was detected a few times. The chain combines TRBV7-9 with TRBJ2-2, with 8 bases fitting TRBD2. This CDR3 comprises 18 residues. Germline V gene lookup returns CDR1 SEHNR and CDR2 FQNEAQ (reference sequence). The J segment lost 1 base and the V segment lost 2 bases, leaving 9 bases of the junction unmatched. The CDR3 DNA follows: TGTGCCAGCAGCTTAAGGGTCCTAGCGGGCCTGAACACCGGGGAGCTGTTTTTT. Its translation: CASSLRVLAGLNTGELFF.

This clonotype was detected many times. The chain uses TRBV7-9 and TRBJ1-1, with a tentative D call TRBD1 (6 bases). The CDR3 is 14 amino acids. The V gene lost 1 base and the J gene lost 2 bases, with 8 bases spanning the gap. The germline CDR1 and CDR2 sequences are SEHNR and FQNEAQ (reference sequence). The CDR3 region is CASSLGQANTEAFF. As DNA, the CDR3 is TGTGCCAGCAGCTTAGGACAGGCTAACACTGAAGCTTTCTTT.

This chain connects TRBV12-3 or TRBV12-4 to TRBJ1-6; the D gene is possibly TRBD1 (5 bases). This CDR3 comprises 16 residues. V was clipped by 3 bases and J by 7 bases, with 16 bases between them. CDR3 coding DNA: TGTGCCAGCAGTTTGGGGCAGGGTCGGTGGAATTCACCCCTCCACTTT. Amino acids: CASSLGQGRWNSPLHF.

This clonotype was detected only a few times. The rearrangement uses TRBV5-1 and TRBJ1-2, with a weak D call TRBD1 (6 bases). The CDR3 covers 15 residues. CDR1 is SGHRS, CDR2 YFSETQ, per germline. Trimming stripped 6 bases from V and 7 bases from J, with 22 bases between. CDR3 loop: CASTSQAGGESGYTF. As DNA, the CDR3 is TGCGCCAGCACCTCCCAAGCCGGGGGCGAATCTGGCTACACCTTC.

This chain joins TRBV5-1 and TRBJ2-3; D is possibly TRBD1 or TRBD2 (5 bases each). This CDR3 has 15 residues. The ends were cut back, 0 bases at V and 2 bases at J, with 10 bases in the middle. Germline CDR1 SGHRS, CDR2 YFSETQ. Written as DNA, the CDR3 is TGCGCCAGCAGCTTGGACGGGGACGACACAGATACGCAGTATTTT. Translating it yields CASSLDGDDTDTQYF.

The rearrangement uses TRBV5-4 and TRBJ1-1; D is uncertain. The V gene's germline CDR1 is SGHNT and CDR2 YYREEE (reference sequence). The V gene lost 0 bases and the J gene lost 7 bases, with 10 bases spanning the gap. This CDR3 has 13 residues. The chain's CDR3 is CASSLGIGVEAFF. CDR3 DNA sequence: TGTGCCAGCAGCTTGGGGATCGGGGTTGAAGCTTTCTTT.

In this sample, this clonotype turned up many times. This chain joins TRBV7-8 and TRBJ1-5, with a weak D call TRBD1 (6 bases). CDR3 size: 16 residues. The germline gives CDR1 SGHVS, CDR2 FQNEAQ. V lost 2 bases and J lost 2, with 13 bases in between. The CDR3 reads CASSLLSSGGNQPQHF. CDR3 nucleotide sequence: TGTGCCAGCAGCTTATTGTCATCAGGGGGCAATCAGCCCCAGCATTTT.

At least ten counts were recorded for this clonotype. This rearrangement joins TRBV6-6 to TRBJ2-2; D uncertain. The CDR3 covers 15 residues. V was pared by 5 bases and J by 4 bases, with 14 bases between. Germline V gene lookup returns CDR1 MNHNY and CDR2 SVGAGI (reference sequence). CDR3 residues: CASSPATRSTGELFF. Written as DNA, the CDR3 is TGTGCCAGCAGTCCTGCGACCCGGAGCACCGGGGAGCTGTTTTTT.

This clonotype was recorded at least ten times. This sequence joins TRBV7-2 and TRBJ2-1; no clear D. Germline CDR1 and CDR2: SGHTA and FQGNSA. The CDR3 has 13 residues. The V gene lost 5 bases and the J gene lost 6 bases, with 11 bases spanning the gap. CDR3 bases: TGTGCCAGCAGCGTGATCGGAGTCAATGAGCAGTTCTTC. It yields the protein CASSVIGVNEQFF.

The V gene is TRBV19, the J gene TRBJ2-2; 7 bases align to TRBD1. The V gene's germline CDR1 is LNHDA and CDR2 SQIVND (reference sequence). The CDR3 has 16 residues. The V and J ends lost 4 bases and 5 bases, in that order; junction bases with no gene match: 10. The CDR3 DNA sequence: TGTGCCAGTAGTAGACAGGGAAGATTAAGGACCGGGGAGCTGTTTTTT. Its translation: CASSRQGRLRTGELFF.

This clonotype came up many times. The chain joins TRBV4-3 to TRBJ2-1, with 7 bases fitting TRBD1. Germline CDR1 is LGHNA and CDR2 is YSLEER. The V segment lost 1 base and the J segment 6 bases; nucleotides outside the gene matches: 6. This CDR3 region has 15 residues. CDR3 in DNA: TGCGCCAGCAGCCAAGGGAGACAGGGAACCAATGAGCAGTTCTTC. Its protein is CASSQGRQGTNEQFF.

The CDR3 region is CASSQASGGANEQFF. CDR3 in DNA: TGTGCCAGCAGCCAAGCTAGCGGGGGGGCCAATGAGCAGTTCTTC. This chain joins TRBV4-2 and TRBJ2-1; 12 bases are a match to TRBD2. Trimming cost V 1 base and J 6 bases; bases outside gene matches: 1. The CDR3 is made up of 15 amino acids. CDR1 and CDR2 (germline): LGHNA, YNFKEQ.

The chain carries TRBV7-2 and TRBJ2-4; tentatively, D is TRBD1 (6 bases). Germline V lookup: CDR1 SGHTA, CDR2 FQGNSA. This CDR3 spans 15 amino acids. With 1 base removed from V and 1 base from J, the gap between germline ends came to 8 bases. The CDR3 spells CASSLDRGAKNIQYF. CDR3 nucleotides: TGTGCCAGCAGCTTAGATAGGGGGGCCAAAAACATTCAGTACTTC.

The chain links TRBV20-1 to TRBJ2-1, with 11 bases lining up with TRBD2. Germline CDR1 and CDR2: DFQATT and SNEGSKA (reference sequence). V was pared by 6 bases and J by 5 bases, with 9 bases of the junction left unmatched. The CDR3 loop spans 15 amino acids. The CDR3 bases are TGCAGTGCCCATAATCTAGCGGGGGGACACAATGAGCAGTTCTTC. As protein: CSAHNLAGGHNEQFF.

In its sample, this clonotype was seen a few times. The genes are TRBV12-3 or TRBV12-4 and TRBJ2-4, with a weak D call TRBD2 (6 bases). The CDR3 spans 14 residues. Between the trimmed V and J ends, which lost 5 bases and 0 bases, there was a span of 8 bases. The DNA for the CDR3 is TGTGCCAGCAGTGAGGGACTAGCCAAAAACATTCAGTACTTC. Translation: CASSEGLAKNIQYF.

At least ten counts were recorded for this clonotype. The chain is built from TRBV11-2 and TRBJ2-1; 8 positions agree with TRBD2. Germline lookup yields CDR1 SGHAT and CDR2 FQNNGV. The junction had 13 bases not matched to a gene; V was cut back by 5 bases and J by 4 bases. The CDR3 length is 17 residues. CDR3 loop: CASSPGRGVQRYNEQFF. As DNA, the CDR3 is TGTGCCAGCAGCCCCGGGAGGGGCGTCCAGCGGTACAATGAGCAGTTCTTC. Variable domain in full (rest from reference TRBV11-2 and TRBJ2-1): EAGVAQSPRYKIIEKRQSVAFWCNPISGHATLYWYQQILGQGPKLLIQFQNNGVVDDSQLPKDRFSAERLKGVDSTLKIQPAKLEDSAVYLCASSPGRGVQRYNEQFFGPGTRLTVL.

This clonotype was detected many times. The chain recombines TRBV7-9 with TRBJ1-4, with 10 bases identical to TRBD1. The CDR3 has 15 amino acids. The V and J ends lost 6 bases and 6 bases, in that order; junction bases with no gene match: 7. Germline values: CDR1 SEHNR, CDR2 FQNEAQ (reference sequence). CDR3: CASRGIGTGDEKLFF. The DNA for the CDR3 is TGTGCCAGCAGGGGAATCGGGACAGGGGATGAAAAACTGTTTTTT.

The rearrangement uses TRBV7-8 and TRBJ2-5, with 9 bases identical to TRBD1. V lost 5 bases, J lost 4 bases, and 8 bases stayed unmatched. CDR3 length: 15 amino acids. Germline CDR1 and CDR2: SGHVS and FQNEAQ. The CDR3 DNA follows: TGTGCCAGCAGCCCGAGAAGGACAGGGGCAGAGACCCAGTACTTC. Protein sequence: CASSPRRTGAETQYF.

Written as DNA, the CDR3 is TGTGCCAGCAAGGGGTACGAGCAGTACGTC. This translates into CASKGYEQYV. The chain recombines TRBV28 with TRBJ2-7, with a weak D call TRBD1 (5 bases). Between the trimmed V and J ends, which lost 7 bases and 4 bases, there was a span of 5 bases. The CDR3 totals 10 residues. Per germline, CDR1 MDHEN and CDR2 SYDVKM.

This chain's CDR3 is CASSQEVGFTGELFF. The CDR3 coding sequence is TGTGCCAGCAGCCAAGAAGTCGGGTTTACCGGGGAGCTGTTTTTT. This chain joins TRBV3-1 and TRBJ2-2; the D is unclear. Trimming took 0 bases from V and 5 from J, leaving 10 bases between them. Per the germline V gene, CDR1 is LGHDT and CDR2 is YNNKEL (reference sequence). This CDR3 is 15 amino acids long.

The chain is built from TRBV4-3 and TRBJ2-7; 10 nucleotides line up with TRBD2. Germline loops: CDR1 LGHNA, CDR2 YSLEER. The CDR3 covers 17 residues. J lost 0 bases, V lost 4 bases, and 9 bases had no gene match. CDR3 coding DNA: TGCGCCAGCAGCCCAGGGACTAGCGCGTCTACCTCCTACGAGCAGTACTTC. This encodes CASSPGTSASTSYEQYF.